This is a list of T cell receptor beta chains from one sample in a study of cytomegalovirus exposure and HLA in healthy donors. Clones were read by immunoSEQ multiplex PCR, and TCRdb kept only the in-frame ones, dropping some. Here the sample spans some 170,000 clones, around 86% being singletons. The sequencing input was PBMCs. These TCRs come from a man aged 30 to 39 in good health and CMV-seropositive. Both conserved end residues are part of each CDR3. Fields, in order: D gene, clone size, V gene, J gene, CDR3 DNA, CDR3 protein. A D gene is named only where the DNA matches it firmly. Some rows have no size entry. The others give once, few or many, or a class for an expanded clone.

NA,NA,TRBV15,TRBJ2-4,TGTGCCACCAGCACTGCTGAAGAGGACAAAAACATTCAGTACTTC,CATSTAEEDKNIQYF
NA,NA,TRBV10-1,TRBJ2-7,TGCGCCAGCAGTGAGAGTGGCAGGGTCTACGAGCAGTACTTC,CASSESGRVYEQYF
TRBD2,once,TRBV4-1,TRBJ2-7,TGCGCCAGCAGCCGGATACAGCGGGGCGAGCAGTACTTC,CASSRIQRGEQYF
TRBD1,NA,TRBV19,TRBJ2-2,TGTGCCAGTAGTATTATTACAGGGGAAGGTACCGGGGAGCTGTTTTTT,CASSIITGEGTGELFF
NA,NA,TRBV9,TRBJ2-5,TGTGCCAGCAGCGTCTATGGAGAGACCCAGTACTTC,CASSVYGETQYF
NA,NA,TRBV15,TRBJ1-5,TGTGCCACCAGCAGGATAGGCAGGGGAGATTATAGCAATCAGCCCCAGCATTTT,CATSRIGRGDYSNQPQHF
TRBD1,NA,TRBV9,TRBJ2-2,TGTGCCAGCAGCACAACAGGGGGTGCCGGGGAGCTGTTTTTT,CASSTTGGAGELFF
NA,NA,TRBV6-6,TRBJ1-1,TGTGCCAGCAGTGATGGGAGGGATGAAGCTTTCTTT,CASSDGRDEAFF
NA,NA,TRBV15,TRBJ1-4,TGTGCCACCAGCAGGGGGACGGACGTGACGGAAAAACTGTTTTTT,CATSRGTDVTEKLFF
NA,NA,TRBV6-6,TRBJ1-2,TGTGCCAGCAGTTACTCTAGCCCGTCCCCCTATGGCTACACCTTC,CASSYSSPSPYGYTF
NA,NA,TRBV7-8,TRBJ1-2,TGTGCCAGCAGCACCCGGGGCAGGACTGACTATGGCTACACCTTC,CASSTRGRTDYGYTF
NA,NA,TRBV27,TRBJ1-2,TGTGCCAGCAGTACCCTATCCAGGGGCGTTTATGGCTACACCTTC,CASSTLSRGVYGYTF
TRBD1,NA,TRBV6-5,TRBJ1-1,TGTGCCAGCACTAAACTACAGGGGAGCGAGGCTTTCTTT,CASTKLQGSEAFF
NA,NA,TRBV7-2,TRBJ1-1,TGTGCCAGCACCCGAGACTCGGGACGGCCCGGTACTGAAGCTTTCTTT,CASTRDSGRPGTEAFF
NA,NA,TRBV18,TRBJ1-5,TGTGCCAGCTCACGGGGGGAGTCTCAGCCCCAGCATTTT,CASSRGESQPQHF
NA,once,TRBV27,TRBJ1-4,TGTGCCAGCAGGATCTTGTCAACTAATGAAAAACTGTTTTTT,CASRILSTNEKLFF
NA,NA,TRBV7-9,TRBJ2-7,TGTGCCAGCAGCTTAGGTCCGACAGGAGCCTACGAGCAGTACTTC,CASSLGPTGAYEQYF
NA,NA,TRBV9,TRBJ2-6,TGTGCCAGCAGCGTAGCAATACAGGGTCAGAGCTCTGGGGCCAACGTCCTGACTTTC,CASSVAIQGQSSGANVLTF
NA,once,TRBV9,TRBJ2-2,TGTGCCAGCAGCTCCCTCGCGAACACCGGGGAGCTGTTTTTT,CASSSLANTGELFF
NA,NA,TRBV5-4,TRBJ2-5,TGTGCCAGCAGCTTGAGGCAGGTACGAGAGACCCAGTACTTC,CASSLRQVRETQYF
TRBD1,NA,TRBV7-6,TRBJ2-7,TGTGCCAGCAGCATAGGGGGACAGGGGGTAGTCGAGCAGTACTTC,CASSIGGQGVVEQYF
NA,NA,TRBV11-3,TRBJ1-2,TGTGCCAGCAGCTTAGACGCAGGGAGACACTATGGCTACACCTTC,CASSLDAGRHYGYTF
NA,NA,TRBV13,TRBJ2-7,TGTGCCAGCAGTCACCCACACAGGGTCTACGAGCAGTACTTC,CASSHPHRVYEQYF
NA,NA,TRBV5-5,TRBJ2-7,TGTGCCAGCAGCGATGTTTTCGGGGCGGCCCCCGAGCAGTACTTC,CASSDVFGAAPEQYF
NA,once,TRBV7-8,TRBJ1-5,TGTGCCAGCAGCTTAGGACGGAGGGCGGGCAATCAGCCCCAGCATTTT,CASSLGRRAGNQPQHF
TRBD1,NA,TRBV5-1,TRBJ1-5,TGCGCCAGCAGCGAGGGACAGGAGGGCAATCAGCCCCAGCATTTT,CASSEGQEGNQPQHF
TRBD1,NA,TRBV7-9,TRBJ2-5,TGTGCCAGCAGCTTTCGACAGGGCGGGGAGACCCAGTACTTC,CASSFRQGGETQYF
NA,medium-sized,TRBV29-1,TRBJ2-7,TGCAGCGTTGAGGCAGACAATTTCTCCTACGAGCAGTACTTC,CSVEADNFSYEQYF
TRBD2,few,TRBV28,TRBJ2-1,TGTGCCAGCAGCCGACTAGCAGCTTACAATGAGCAGTTCTTC,CASSRLAAYNEQFF
NA,NA,TRBV11-2,TRBJ1-2,TGTGCCAGCAGCTTAGTGGGGGACATCTATGGCTACACCTTC,CASSLVGDIYGYTF
TRBD1,NA,TRBV2,TRBJ2-2,TGTGCCGTCCCCGGGACAGGGGCAAACACCGGGGAGCTGTTTTTT,CAVPGTGANTGELFF
TRBD1,NA,TRBV28,TRBJ1-2,TGTGCCAGCAGTTTACCCCCGGGACAGACCGTCCTCTGGTATGGCTACACCTTC,CASSLPPGQTVLWYGYTF
NA,NA,TRBV2,TRBJ1-3,TGTGCCAGCAGGTTAGGGCGCTCTGGAAACACCATATATTTT,CASRLGRSGNTIYF
NA,NA,TRBV9,TRBJ1-4,TGTGCCAGCAGCGTAGGTGGGACCCCCTATGCGGAAAAACTGTTTTTT,CASSVGGTPYAEKLFF
TRBD2,NA,TRBV4-2,TRBJ2-1,TGTGCCAGCAGCCTCAGGCTAGCGGAAGCTGATGAGCAGTTCTTC,CASSLRLAEADEQFF
NA,NA,TRBV7-2,TRBJ2-1,TGTGCCAGCAGCTTCGACAGGTCTTACAATGAGCAGTTCTTC,CASSFDRSYNEQFF
NA,NA,TRBV27,TRBJ1-2,TGTGCCAGCAGCATAACAGGGACCAACTATGGCTACACCTTC,CASSITGTNYGYTF
NA,NA,TRBV6-5,TRBJ1-4,TGTGCCAGCAGCCAGACGGACGCAACTAATGAAAAACTGTTTTTT,CASSQTDATNEKLFF
NA,NA,TRBV6-5,TRBJ1-2,TGTGCCAGCAGTTATTACCCTACAGATGGCTACACCTTC,CASSYYPTDGYTF
TRBD2,NA,TRBV4-1,TRBJ2-1,TGCGCCAGCAGAAAAGCGGGAGGATATGACAATGAGCAGTTCTTC,CASRKAGGYDNEQFF
NA,NA,TRBV7-9,TRBJ1-1,TGTGCCAGCAGACGGGACCTGAACACTGAAGCTTTCTTT,CASRRDLNTEAFF
TRBD1,NA,TRBV5-6,TRBJ1-1,TGTGCCAGCAGCTGGGGACAGGGGAACACTGAAGCTTTCTTT,CASSWGQGNTEAFF
NA,NA,TRBV13,TRBJ2-7,TGTGCCAGCAGCTTAGAGGGCGGCCCTCCCGAGCAGTACTTC,CASSLEGGPPEQYF
TRBD1,NA,TRBV27,TRBJ2-3,TGTGCCAGCAGTTTATCACCGGACAGGGGCACAGATACGCAGTATTTT,CASSLSPDRGTDTQYF
NA,NA,TRBV29-1,TRBJ2-7,TGCAGCGTTGGAAGGGGGAGCTCCTACGAGCAGTACTTC,CSVGRGSSYEQYF
TRBD2,NA,TRBV4-2,TRBJ2-2,TGTGCCAGCAGCCCCCGACTAGCGGGAGAAGTCACCGGGGAGCTGTTTTTT,CASSPRLAGEVTGELFF
NA,NA,TRBV27,TRBJ2-2,TGTGCCAGCAGCCGTCTAGAGGCCGGGGAGCTGTTTTTT,CASSRLEAGELFF
TRBD2,NA,TRBV2,TRBJ2-1,TGTGCCAGCAGTGAATTGAGCGGGGGGATCTATGAGCAGTTCTTC,CASSELSGGIYEQFF
NA,NA,TRBV5-1,TRBJ2-3,TGCGCCAGCAGCTTCAACAGTGAGGATACGCAGTATTTT,CASSFNSEDTQYF
TRBD2,NA,TRBV27,TRBJ2-1,TGTGCCAGCAGTTTACGCCCGTGGACTAGCGGTAGCGGAAATGAGCAGTTCTTC,CASSLRPWTSGSGNEQFF
NA,NA,TRBV27,TRBJ1-4,TGTGCCAGCAGTTCTCTCAGGACAGACGAAAAACTGTTTTTT,CASSSLRTDEKLFF
TRBD1,once,TRBV9,TRBJ1-2,TGTGCCAGCAGCGAGGGACAGGCAGTTGGCTACACCTTC,CASSEGQAVGYTF
NA,NA,TRBV27,TRBJ1-1,TGTGCCAGCAGTTTATGGCGGGAGAACACTGAAGCTTTCTTT,CASSLWRENTEAFF
NA,NA,TRBV5-1,TRBJ2-7,TGCGCCAGCAGCTTGGTGGTGGGGGATGGCTACGAGCAGTACTTC,CASSLVVGDGYEQYF
NA,NA,TRBV25-1,TRBJ1-4,TGTGCCAGCAGTGATTGGCAGGGTCGAACTAATGAAAAACTGTTTTTT,CASSDWQGRTNEKLFF